This record covers a single T cell receptor beta chain. These data originate in a study of blood T cell repertoires in COVID-19. Turning to the study itself: T cells, B-cell-depleted T cells, or PBMCs supplied cDNA or gDNA.

Some clones are missing from TCRdb's copy, which holds only in-frame ones; the method was immunoSEQ multiplex PCR. The table has over 120,000 clones, around four fifths seen once. V lost 7 bases to trimming and J lost 9 bases, with 19 bases between them. CDR1 is LGHDT, CDR2 YNNKEL, per germline (reference sequence). This CDR3 has 14 residues. The rearrangement uses TRBV3-1 (or the pseudogene TRBV3-2) and TRBJ2-1, with D perhaps matching TRBD2 (5 bases). The TCR originated in a woman between 45 and 60 years old who had recovered from COVID-19. Sequences were obtained from PBMCs or T cells enriched from blood (not recorded which). In DNA form, the CDR3 reads TGTGCCAGCACCGCTAGCCGGGCAGGACTTGAGCAGTTCTTC. Protein sequence: CASTASRAGLEQFF.